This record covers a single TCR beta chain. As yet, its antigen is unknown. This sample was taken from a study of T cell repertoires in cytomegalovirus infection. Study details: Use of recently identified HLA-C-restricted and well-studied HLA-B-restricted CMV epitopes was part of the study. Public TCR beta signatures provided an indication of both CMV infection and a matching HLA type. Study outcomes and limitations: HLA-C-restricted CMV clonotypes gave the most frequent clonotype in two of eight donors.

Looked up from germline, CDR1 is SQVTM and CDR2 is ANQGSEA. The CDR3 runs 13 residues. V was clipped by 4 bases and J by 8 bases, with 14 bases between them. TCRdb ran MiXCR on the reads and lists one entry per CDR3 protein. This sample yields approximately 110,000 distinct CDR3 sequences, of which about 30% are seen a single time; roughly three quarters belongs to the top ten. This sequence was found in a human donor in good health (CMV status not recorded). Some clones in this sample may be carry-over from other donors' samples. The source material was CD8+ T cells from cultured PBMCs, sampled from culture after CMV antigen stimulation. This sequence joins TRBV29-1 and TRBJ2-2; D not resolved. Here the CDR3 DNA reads TGCAGCGTTGGACGGGCCGTGTCGGGGGAGCTGTTTTTT. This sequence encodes CSVGRAVSGELFF.